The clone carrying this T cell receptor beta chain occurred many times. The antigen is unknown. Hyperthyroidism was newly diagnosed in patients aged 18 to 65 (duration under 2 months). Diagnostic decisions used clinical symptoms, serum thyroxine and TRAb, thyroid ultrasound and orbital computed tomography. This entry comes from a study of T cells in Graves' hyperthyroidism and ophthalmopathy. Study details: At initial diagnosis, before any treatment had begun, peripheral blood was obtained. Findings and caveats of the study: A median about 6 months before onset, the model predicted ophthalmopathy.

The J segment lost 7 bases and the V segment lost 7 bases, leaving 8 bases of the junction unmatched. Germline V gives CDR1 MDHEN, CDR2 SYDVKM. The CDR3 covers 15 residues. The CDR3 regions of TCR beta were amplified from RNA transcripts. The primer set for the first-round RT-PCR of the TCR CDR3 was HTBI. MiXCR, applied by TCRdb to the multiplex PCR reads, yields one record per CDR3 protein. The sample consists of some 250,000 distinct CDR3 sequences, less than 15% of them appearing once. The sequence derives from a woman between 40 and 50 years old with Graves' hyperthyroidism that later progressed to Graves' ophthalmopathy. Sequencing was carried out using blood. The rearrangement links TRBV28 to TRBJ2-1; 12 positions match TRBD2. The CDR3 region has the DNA TGTGCCAGCATCAAGACTAGCGGGAGCAGGAATGAGCAGTTCTTC. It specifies CASIKTSGSRNEQFF.